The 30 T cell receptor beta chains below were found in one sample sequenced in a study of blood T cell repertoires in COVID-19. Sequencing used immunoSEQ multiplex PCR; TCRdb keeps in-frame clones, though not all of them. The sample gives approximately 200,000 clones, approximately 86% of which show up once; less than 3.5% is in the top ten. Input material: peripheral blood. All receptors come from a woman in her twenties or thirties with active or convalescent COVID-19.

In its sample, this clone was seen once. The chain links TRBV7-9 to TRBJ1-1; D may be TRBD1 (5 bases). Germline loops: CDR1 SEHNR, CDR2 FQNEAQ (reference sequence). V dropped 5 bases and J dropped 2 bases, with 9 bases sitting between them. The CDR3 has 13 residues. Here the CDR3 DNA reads TGTGCCAGCAGCGACGGGGGAAACACTGAAGCTTTCTTT. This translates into CASSDGGNTEAFF.

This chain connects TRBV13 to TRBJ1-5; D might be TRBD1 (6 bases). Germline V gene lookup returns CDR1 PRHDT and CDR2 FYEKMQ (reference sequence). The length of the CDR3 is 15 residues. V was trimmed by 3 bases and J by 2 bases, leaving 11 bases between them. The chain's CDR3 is CASSFQGIGNQPQHF. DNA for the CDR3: TGTGCCAGCAGCTTCCAGGGGATAGGCAATCAGCCCCAGCATTTT.

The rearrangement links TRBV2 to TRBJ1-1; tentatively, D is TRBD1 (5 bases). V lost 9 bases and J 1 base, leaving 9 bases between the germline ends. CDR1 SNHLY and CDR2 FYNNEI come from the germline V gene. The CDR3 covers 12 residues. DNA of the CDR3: TGTGCCAGTACGGGGGAGAACACTGAAGCTTTCTTT. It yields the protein CASTGENTEAFF.

CDR3 bases: TGTGCCAGCAGCTTAGAACCTATTAGCAATCAGCCCCAGCATTTT. Translated, it gives CASSLEPISNQPQHF. The chain uses TRBV7-2 and TRBJ1-5, with D unresolved. The CDR3 loop spans 15 amino acids. Germline values: CDR1 SGHTA, CDR2 FQGNSA. Between the trimmed V and J ends, which lost 1 base and 0 bases, there was a span of 7 bases. Filled out from reference TRBV7-2 and TRBJ1-5, the complete variable domain reads GAGVSQSPSNKVTEKGKDVELRCDPISGHTALYWYRQSLGQGLEFLIYFQGNSAPDKSGLPSDRFSAERTGGSVSTLTIQRTQQEDSAVYLCASSLEPISNQPQHFGDGTRLSIL.

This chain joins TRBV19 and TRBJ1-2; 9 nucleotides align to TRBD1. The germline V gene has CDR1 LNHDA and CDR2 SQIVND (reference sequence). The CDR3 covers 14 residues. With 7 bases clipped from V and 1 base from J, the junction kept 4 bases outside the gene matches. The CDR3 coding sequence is TGTGCCAGTACTAACAGGGGGCGTAACTATGGCTACACCTTC. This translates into CASTNRGRNYGYTF.

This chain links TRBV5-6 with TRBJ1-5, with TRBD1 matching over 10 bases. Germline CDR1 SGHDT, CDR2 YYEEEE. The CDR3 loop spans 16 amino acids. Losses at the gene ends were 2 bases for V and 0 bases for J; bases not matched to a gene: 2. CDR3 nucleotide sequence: TGTGCCAGCAGCTTCGGGACAGGGGTTAGCAATCAGCCCCAGCATTTT. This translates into CASSFGTGVSNQPQHF.

In DNA form, the CDR3 reads TGCGCCACCCCGGGTACTAAGGATGAGCAGTTCTTC. As protein: CATPGTKDEQFF. The chain is built from TRBV10-1 and TRBJ2-1; D unresolved. V was trimmed by 10 bases and J by 8 bases, leaving 15 bases between them. The CDR3 is made up of 12 amino acids. Germline lookup yields CDR1 WNHNN and CDR2 SYGVQD (reference sequence).

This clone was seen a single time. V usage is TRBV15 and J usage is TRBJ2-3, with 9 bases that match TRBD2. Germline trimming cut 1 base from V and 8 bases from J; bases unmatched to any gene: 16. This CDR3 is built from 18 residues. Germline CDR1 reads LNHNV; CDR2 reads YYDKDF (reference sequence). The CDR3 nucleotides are TGTGCCACCAGCAGAGGAACGGGGATCGGCGGGGGGGCGCGTACGCAGTATTTT. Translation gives CATSRGTGIGGGARTQYF.

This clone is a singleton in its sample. The CDR3 loop is CSASDSRGYNEQFF. CDR3 DNA sequence: TGCAGTGCTAGTGACTCGCGGGGTTACAATGAGCAGTTCTTC. The chain couples TRBV20-1 to TRBJ2-1; a possible D gene is TRBD2 (6 bases). Germline assignment: CDR1 DFQATT and CDR2 SNEGSKA (reference sequence). Trimming stripped 3 bases from V and 4 bases from J, with 13 bases between. The CDR3 has 14 amino acids.

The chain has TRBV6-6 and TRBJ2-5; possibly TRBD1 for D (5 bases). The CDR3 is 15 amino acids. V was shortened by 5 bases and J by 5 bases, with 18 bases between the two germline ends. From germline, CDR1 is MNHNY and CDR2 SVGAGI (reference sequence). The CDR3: CASSATPGLEETQYF. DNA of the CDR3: TGTGCCAGCAGTGCGACCCCAGGGTTAGAGGAGACCCAGTACTTC.

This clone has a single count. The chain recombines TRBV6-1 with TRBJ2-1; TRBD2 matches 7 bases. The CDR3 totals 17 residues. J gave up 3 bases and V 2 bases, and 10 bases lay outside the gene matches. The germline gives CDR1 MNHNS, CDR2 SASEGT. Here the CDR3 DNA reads TGTGCCAGCAGTGAACGGGCGGGAGTCTCTTTCTACAATGAGCAGTTCTTC. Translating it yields CASSERAGVSFYNEQFF.

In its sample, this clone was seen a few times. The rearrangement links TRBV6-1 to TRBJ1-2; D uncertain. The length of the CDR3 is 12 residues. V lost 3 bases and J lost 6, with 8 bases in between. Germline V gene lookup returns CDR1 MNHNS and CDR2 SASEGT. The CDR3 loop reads CASSDTVDGYTF. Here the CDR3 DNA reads TGTGCCAGCAGTGATACGGTGGATGGCTACACCTTC.

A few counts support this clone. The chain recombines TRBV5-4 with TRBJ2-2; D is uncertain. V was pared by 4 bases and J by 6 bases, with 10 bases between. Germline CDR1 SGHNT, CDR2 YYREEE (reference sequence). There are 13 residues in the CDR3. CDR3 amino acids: CASSKRGPGELFF. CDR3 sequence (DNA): TGTGCCAGCAGCAAACGTGGCCCCGGGGAGCTGTTTTTT.

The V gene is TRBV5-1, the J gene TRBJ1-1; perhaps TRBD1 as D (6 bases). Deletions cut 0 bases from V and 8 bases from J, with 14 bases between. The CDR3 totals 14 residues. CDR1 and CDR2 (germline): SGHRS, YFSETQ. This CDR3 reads CASSLDGGFSEAFF. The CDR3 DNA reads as TGCGCCAGCAGCTTGGATGGGGGCTTTTCGGAAGCTTTCTTT.

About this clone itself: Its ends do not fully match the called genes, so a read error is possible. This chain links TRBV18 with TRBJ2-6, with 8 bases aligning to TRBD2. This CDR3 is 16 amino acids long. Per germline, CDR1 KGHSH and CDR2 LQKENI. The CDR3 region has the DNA TGTGCCCGCTCACCCCGGGGGGGGGTCGGGGCCAACGTCCTGACTTTC. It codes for CARSPRGGVGANVLTF.

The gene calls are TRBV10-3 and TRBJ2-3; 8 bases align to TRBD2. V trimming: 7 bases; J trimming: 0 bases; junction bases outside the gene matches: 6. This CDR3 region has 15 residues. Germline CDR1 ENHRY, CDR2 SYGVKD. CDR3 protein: CAIMGGLGSTDTQYF. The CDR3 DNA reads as TGTGCCATCATGGGGGGACTAGGGAGCACAGATACGCAGTATTTT.

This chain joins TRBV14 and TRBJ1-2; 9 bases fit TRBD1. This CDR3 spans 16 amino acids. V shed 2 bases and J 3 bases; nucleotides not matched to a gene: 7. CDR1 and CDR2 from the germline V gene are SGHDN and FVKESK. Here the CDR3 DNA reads TGTGCCAGCAGCCAAATTCCGGGACAGGGAGACTATGGCTACACCTTC. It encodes CASSQIPGQGDYGYTF.

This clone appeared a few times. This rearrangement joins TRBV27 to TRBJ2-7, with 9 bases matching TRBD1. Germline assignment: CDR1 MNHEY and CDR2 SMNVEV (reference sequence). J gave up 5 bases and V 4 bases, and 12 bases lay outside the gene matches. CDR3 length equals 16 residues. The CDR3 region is CASSSRLGQGFHEQYF. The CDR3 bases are TGTGCCAGCAGTTCACGACTGGGACAGGGATTCCACGAGCAGTACTTC.

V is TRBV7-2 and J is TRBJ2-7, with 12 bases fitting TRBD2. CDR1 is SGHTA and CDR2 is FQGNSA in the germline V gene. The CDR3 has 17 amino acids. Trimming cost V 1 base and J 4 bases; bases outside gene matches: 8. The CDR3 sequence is CASSLGSPSGRAYEQYF. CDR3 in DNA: TGTGCCAGCAGCTTAGGCTCCCCTAGCGGGAGGGCGTACGAGCAGTACTTC.

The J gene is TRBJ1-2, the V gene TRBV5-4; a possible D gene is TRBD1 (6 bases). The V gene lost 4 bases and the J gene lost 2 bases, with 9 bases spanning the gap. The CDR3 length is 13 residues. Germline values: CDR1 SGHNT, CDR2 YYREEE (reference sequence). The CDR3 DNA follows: TGTGCCAGCAGCCCCGGGACAAACTATGGCTACACCTTC. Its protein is CASSPGTNYGYTF.

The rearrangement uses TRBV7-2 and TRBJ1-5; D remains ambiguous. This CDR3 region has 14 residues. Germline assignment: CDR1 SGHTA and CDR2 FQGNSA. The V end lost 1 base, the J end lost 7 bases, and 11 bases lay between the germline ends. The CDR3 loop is CASSLVYRGQPQHF. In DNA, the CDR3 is TGTGCCAGCAGCTTAGTTTATAGAGGCCAGCCCCAGCATTTT.

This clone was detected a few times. The CDR3 coding sequence is TGCGCCAGCAGCCAAACTAGCGGGGACTACAATGAGCAGTTCTTC. This encodes CASSQTSGDYNEQFF. The chain is built from TRBV4-1 and TRBJ2-1; 10 nucleotides line up with TRBD2. This CDR3 region has 15 residues. The V gene's germline CDR1 is MGHRA and CDR2 YSYEKL. V lost 2 bases, J lost 3 bases, and 1 base stayed unmatched.

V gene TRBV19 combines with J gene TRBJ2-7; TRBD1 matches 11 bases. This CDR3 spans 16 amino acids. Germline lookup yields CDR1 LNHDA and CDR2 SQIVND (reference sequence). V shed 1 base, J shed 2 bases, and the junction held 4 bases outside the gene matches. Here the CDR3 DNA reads TGTGCCAGTAGTATAGCTGGGACAGGGGGAACCTACGAGCAGTACTTC. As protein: CASSIAGTGGTYEQYF.

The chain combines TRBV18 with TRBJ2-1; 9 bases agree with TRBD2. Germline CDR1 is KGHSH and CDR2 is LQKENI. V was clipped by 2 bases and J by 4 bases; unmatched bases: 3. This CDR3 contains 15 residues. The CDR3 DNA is TGTGCCAGCTCACCAAGACTAGCGGAGTACAATGAGCAGTTCTTC. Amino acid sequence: CASSPRLAEYNEQFF.

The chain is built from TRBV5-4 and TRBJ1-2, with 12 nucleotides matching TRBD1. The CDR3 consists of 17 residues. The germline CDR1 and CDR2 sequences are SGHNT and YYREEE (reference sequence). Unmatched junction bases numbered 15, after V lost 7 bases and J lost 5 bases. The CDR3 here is CASSTDSGGQGAYGYTF. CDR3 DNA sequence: TGTGCCAGCTCCACCGATTCGGGGGGACAGGGGGCATATGGCTACACCTTC.

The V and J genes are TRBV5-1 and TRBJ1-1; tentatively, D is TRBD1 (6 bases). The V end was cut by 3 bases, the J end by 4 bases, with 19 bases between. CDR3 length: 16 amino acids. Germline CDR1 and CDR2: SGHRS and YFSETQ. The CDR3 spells CASSSLPQGSGTEAFF. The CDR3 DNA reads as TGCGCCAGCAGCTCCCTACCTCAGGGGAGCGGCACTGAAGCTTTCTTT.

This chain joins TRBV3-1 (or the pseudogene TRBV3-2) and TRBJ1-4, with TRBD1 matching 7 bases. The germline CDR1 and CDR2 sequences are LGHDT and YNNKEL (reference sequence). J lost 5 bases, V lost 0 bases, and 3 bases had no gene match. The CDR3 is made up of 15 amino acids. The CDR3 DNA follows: TGTGCCAGCAGCCAAGAGACAGGGCTAAATGAAAAACTGTTTTTT. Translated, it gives CASSQETGLNEKLFF.

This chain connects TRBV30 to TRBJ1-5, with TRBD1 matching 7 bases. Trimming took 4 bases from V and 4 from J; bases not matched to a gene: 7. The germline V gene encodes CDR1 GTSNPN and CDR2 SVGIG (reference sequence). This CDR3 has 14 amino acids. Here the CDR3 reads CAWTQNRGNQPQHF. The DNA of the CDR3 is TGTGCCTGGACCCAAAACAGGGGTAATCAGCCCCAGCATTTT.

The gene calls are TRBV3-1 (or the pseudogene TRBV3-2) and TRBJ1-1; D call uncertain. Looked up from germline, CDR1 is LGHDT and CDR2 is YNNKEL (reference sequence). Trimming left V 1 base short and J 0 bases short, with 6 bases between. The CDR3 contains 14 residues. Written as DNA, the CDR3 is TGTGCCAGCAGCCAAGTCGGGGTGAACACTGAAGCTTTCTTT. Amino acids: CASSQVGVNTEAFF.

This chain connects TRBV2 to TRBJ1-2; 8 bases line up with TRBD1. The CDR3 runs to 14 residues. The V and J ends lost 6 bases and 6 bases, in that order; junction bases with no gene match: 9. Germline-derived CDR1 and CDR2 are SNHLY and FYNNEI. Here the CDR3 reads CASRKDRDLHGYTF. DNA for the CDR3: TGTGCCAGCAGGAAGGACAGGGACCTCCATGGCTACACCTTC.